A selection of T cell receptor beta chains follows, all from one sample in a study of T cell repertoires in cytomegalovirus infection. These receptors' targets are unknown. TCRdb reprocessed the reads with MiXCR, giving one entry per CDR3 protein. This sample has nearly 700,000 distinct CDR3 sequences; roughly a third occur once, and the top ten carry about 18%. Sequencing used cultured PBMCs, obtained from culture after CMV antigen stimulation. These receptors originate from a human donor in good health (CMV status not recorded). Some clones in this sample may be carry-over from other donors' samples. Each CDR3 is given with its conserved first and last residue. A D gene is named only where the DNA matches it firmly. Clone size is stated in some rows and not others, as once, few, many or a class when expanded.

DNA: TGTGCCAGTAGTAGCCGGGGATGGAAAAAACTGTTTTTT
CDR3: CASSSRGWKKLFF
D: .
V: TRBV19
J: TRBJ1-4
size: few

DNA: TGTGCCAGCAAGACAGGGGATATTAGCGACGAGCAGTACTTC
CDR3: CASKTGDISDEQYF
D: TRBD1
V: TRBV6-1
J: TRBJ2-7
size: few

DNA: TGTGCCAGCGGTTGGGGGGGGCATGGTGATTCACCCCTCCACTTT
CDR3: CASGWGGHGDSPLHF
D: .
V: TRBV2
J: TRBJ1-6
size: few

DNA: TGTGCCAGCAGCAGGTCGGAGGGGACCTCCTACGAGCAGTACTTC
CDR3: CASSRSEGTSYEQYF
D: .
V: TRBV7-9
J: TRBJ2-7
size: .

DNA: TGTGCCAGCAGCCCCCGTTCGGATGGCTACACCTTC
CDR3: CASSPRSDGYTF
D: .
V: TRBV7-2
J: TRBJ1-2
size: many

DNA: TGCAGTGCGCACGCCCTGGGACAGGGGTTCCACGAGCAGTACTTC
CDR3: CSAHALGQGFHEQYF
D: TRBD1
V: TRBV20-1
J: TRBJ2-7
size: .

DNA: TGTGCCAGCAGCTTAGGCCGGTGGGACAGGGACTACGAGCAGTACTTC
CDR3: CASSLGRWDRDYEQYF
D: TRBD1
V: TRBV7-6
J: TRBJ2-7
size: few

DNA: TGTGCCAGCAATCGGCCCGGGAAGGACAACTATGGCTACACCTTC
CDR3: CASNRPGKDNYGYTF
D: .
V: TRBV6-2/TRBV6-3
J: TRBJ1-2
size: .

DNA: TGTGCCAGCAGTTACTCATCCCGCCGGGGGGCTGGAAACACCATATATTTT
CDR3: CASSYSSRRGAGNTIYF
D: .
V: TRBV6-5
J: TRBJ1-3
size: few

DNA: TGTGTGGGGCAGGGGGGAACCGGGGAGCTGTTTTTT
CDR3: CVGQGGTGELFF
D: .
V: TRBV6-6
J: TRBJ2-2
size: .

DNA: TGTGCCAGCAGCTTAGCGAACAGGGTGCTGGGCTACACCTTC
CDR3: CASSLANRVLGYTF
D: .
V: TRBV7-4
J: TRBJ1-2
size: few

DNA: TGTGCCAGCAGCTTAGACCTGACAGGGTCCTACGAGCAGTACTTC
CDR3: CASSLDLTGSYEQYF
D: TRBD1
V: TRBV7-8
J: TRBJ2-7
size: .

DNA: TGTGCCAGTCGGGCACAGGGGGACTACGAGCAGTACTTC
CDR3: CASRAQGDYEQYF
D: TRBD1
V: TRBV19
J: TRBJ2-7
size: .

DNA: TGTGCCTGGAGTCCGATTGCCAGGGGCAATACGCAGTATTTT
CDR3: CAWSPIARGNTQYF
D: .
V: TRBV30
J: TRBJ2-3
size: .

DNA: TGTGCCAGCAGTAGGACTAGCGGAACCCAAGAGACCCAGTACTTC
CDR3: CASSRTSGTQETQYF
D: TRBD2
V: TRBV6-5
J: TRBJ2-5
size: few

DNA: TGTGCCAGCAGCTTCAATTTTGATGGCTACACCTTC
CDR3: CASSFNFDGYTF
D: .
V: TRBV7-9
J: TRBJ1-2
size: .

DNA: TGTGCCAGCGGTGGAGGGTCAGACTATGGCTACACCTTC
CDR3: CASGGGSDYGYTF
D: .
V: TRBV12-3/TRBV12-4
J: TRBJ1-2
size: few

DNA: TGTGCCAGCAGTTGGGACAGCACTTATACGCAGTATTTT
CDR3: CASSWDSTYTQYF
D: TRBD1
V: TRBV6-6
J: TRBJ2-3
size: .

DNA: TGTGCCAGCAGCCCCTTTAGGGCAGGGTTACGAGAAAAACTGTTTTTT
CDR3: CASSPFRAGLREKLFF
D: .
V: TRBV27
J: TRBJ1-4
size: few

DNA: TGCGCCAGCAGCTTGGGTCCAGGGGAGACAGATACGCAGTATTTT
CDR3: CASSLGPGETDTQYF
D: .
V: TRBV5-1
J: TRBJ2-3
size: .

DNA: TGTGCCACCGAGGGTCCGTATGGAAACACCATATATTTT
CDR3: CATEGPYGNTIYF
D: .
V: TRBV28
J: TRBJ1-3
size: .

DNA: TGTGCCAGCAGCCACCGGGACCGATACTCCTACAATGAGCAGTTCTTC
CDR3: CASSHRDRYSYNEQFF
D: .
V: TRBV14
J: TRBJ2-1
size: .

DNA: TGTGCCAGCAGTGACCCGGGACAGGGTGTCTATGGCTACACCTTC
CDR3: CASSDPGQGVYGYTF
D: TRBD1
V: TRBV6-1
J: TRBJ1-2
size: few

DNA: TGTGCCAGCAGTGAATGTGACAGGATCACAGATACGCAGTATTTT
CDR3: CASSECDRITDTQYF
D: .
V: TRBV25-1
J: TRBJ2-3
size: .

DNA: TGTGCCAGCAGCCAAGTTTCTCTATATAGTGAGCAGTTCTTC
CDR3: CASSQVSLYSEQFF
D: .
V: TRBV4-2
J: TRBJ2-1
size: .

DNA: TGTGCCAGCAGTGGGGGGACATCCATCCCCTATGGCTACACCTTC
CDR3: CASSGGTSIPYGYTF
D: .
V: TRBV27
J: TRBJ1-2
size: .

DNA: TGTGCCAGCAGCTTAATGGGGCGGGGTTACGAGCAGTACTTC
CDR3: CASSLMGRGYEQYF
D: .
V: TRBV7-8
J: TRBJ2-7
size: few

DNA: TGCAGTGCTAGACTGCACGAGGCCAGGCTTCAAGAGACCCAGTACTTC
CDR3: CSARLHEARLQETQYF
D: .
V: TRBV20-1
J: TRBJ2-5
size: few

DNA: TGTGCCAGTAGTCCGTCCGGGACAGACCTATATGGCTACACCTTC
CDR3: CASSPSGTDLYGYTF
D: TRBD1
V: TRBV19
J: TRBJ1-2
size: few

DNA: TGCGCCAGCAGCGTCTCTGGGGGAGGGCGGAGGGATACGCAGTATTTT
CDR3: CASSVSGGGRRDTQYF
D: TRBD2
V: TRBV10-2
J: TRBJ2-3
size: .

DNA: TGTGCCAGCAGTTCCAACAGGGCCACTGAAGCTTTCTTT
CDR3: CASSSNRATEAFF
D: .
V: TRBV27
J: TRBJ1-1
size: once

DNA: TGCAGTGCGGGGGGGGGGACAGATTATAGCAATCAGCCCCAGCATTTT
CDR3: CSAGGGTDYSNQPQHF
D: TRBD1
V: TRBV20-1
J: TRBJ1-5
size: .

DNA: TGTGCCAGCAGCTACCTTGGTGGAGGCGAGCAGTACTTC
CDR3: CASSYLGGGEQYF
D: .
V: TRBV7-9
J: TRBJ2-7
size: .

DNA: TGCAGTGCTAGCGTGTGGCGGGAGGGCACGCAGTATTTT
CDR3: CSASVWREGTQYF
D: TRBD2
V: TRBV20-1
J: TRBJ2-3
size: few